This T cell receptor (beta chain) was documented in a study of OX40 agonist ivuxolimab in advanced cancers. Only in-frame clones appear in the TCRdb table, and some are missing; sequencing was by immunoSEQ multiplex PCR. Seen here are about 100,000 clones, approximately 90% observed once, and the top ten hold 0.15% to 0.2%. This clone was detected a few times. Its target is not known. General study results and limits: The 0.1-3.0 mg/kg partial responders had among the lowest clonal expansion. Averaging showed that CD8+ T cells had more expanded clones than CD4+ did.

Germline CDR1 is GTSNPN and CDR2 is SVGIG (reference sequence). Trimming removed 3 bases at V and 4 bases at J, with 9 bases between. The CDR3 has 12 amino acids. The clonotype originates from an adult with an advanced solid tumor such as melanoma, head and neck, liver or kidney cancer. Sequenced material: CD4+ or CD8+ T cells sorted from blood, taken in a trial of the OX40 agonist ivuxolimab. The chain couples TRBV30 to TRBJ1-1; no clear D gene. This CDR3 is CAWRWLGTEAFF. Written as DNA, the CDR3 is TGTGCCTGGAGGTGGTTGGGCACTGAAGCTTTCTTT.